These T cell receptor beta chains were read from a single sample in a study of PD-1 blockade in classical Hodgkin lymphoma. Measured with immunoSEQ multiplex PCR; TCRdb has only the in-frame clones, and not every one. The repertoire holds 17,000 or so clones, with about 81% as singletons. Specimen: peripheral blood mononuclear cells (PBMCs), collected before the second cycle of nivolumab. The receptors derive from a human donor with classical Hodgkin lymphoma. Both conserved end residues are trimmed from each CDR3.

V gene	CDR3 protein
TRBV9	ASSTTPGTYEQY
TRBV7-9	ASRDRGYEKLF
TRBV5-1	ASRAYNMNTEAF
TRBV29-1	SVEQGGAGANVLT
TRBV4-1	ASSQETVTSGVYEQY
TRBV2	ASSERAGGSHGY
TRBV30	AFDPDSYNEQF
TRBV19	ASATPGDEQY
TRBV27	ASSLQQGNPNEKLF
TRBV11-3	ASSLGGDGTRDTQY
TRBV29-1	SADTGGEHGYT
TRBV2	ASSEAYLRKETQY
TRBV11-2	ASSSGGTQY
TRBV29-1	SARGSGLNSPLH
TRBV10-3	AISDSGSGANVLT
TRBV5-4	ASSPDGQETQY
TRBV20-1	SVRGFGGYT
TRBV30	AWSVARVRGGGEKLF
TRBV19	ASMGRAGANVLT
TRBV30	AWSEGTGTETQY
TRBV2	ASSGEGGWTPLH
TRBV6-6	ASTLKTGGNTIY
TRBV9	ASSALGEGTDNSPLH
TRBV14	ASSQDQWAYGYT
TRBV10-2	ASSWERSGDTQY
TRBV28	ASSTGGGNTIY
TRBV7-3	ASSFDRGRGYT
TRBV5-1	ASSLVQIHQETQY
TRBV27	ASSFGGDTQY
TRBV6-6	ASTPSGGTEAF
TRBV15	ATSRGQGNGETQY
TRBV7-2	ASSPWAVAEETQY
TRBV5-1	ASRVTGTGNTGELF
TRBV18	ASSPSRGTEAF
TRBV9	ASSVEGGNTIY
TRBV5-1	ASSWDSYEQY